This T cell receptor beta chain derives from a study of cytomegalovirus exposure and HLA in healthy donors. On this clone: The antigen is not known.

The CDR3 runs 15 residues. V shed 2 bases and J shed 0 bases, with 8 bases lying between them. Germline V lookup: CDR1 SGHAT, CDR2 FQNNGV. The data were produced by immunoSEQ multiplex PCR, yet TCRdb's version contains in-frame clones alone and is incomplete. Of 130,000 or so clones in the sample, approximately 90% were seen once. Findings and caveats of the study: The authors confirmed in vitro that a few CMV-associated chains were specific for CMV antigens.

The TCR was taken from a woman aged 25 to 39 in good health and CMV-seropositive. Sequencing used PBMCs. This chain links TRBV11-2 with TRBJ2-4, with D possibly matching TRBD1 (6 bases). The CDR3 region is CASSLLGGAKNIQYF. For the CDR3, the DNA is TGTGCCAGCAGCTTATTAGGGGGAGCCAAAAACATTCAGTACTTC.